The present entry profiles one T cell receptor beta chain with its context. The sample holds one count of this clone. Its antigen remains undetermined. Base-call qualities are not available, and no considerably larger clone is one nucleotide away. The donors were healthy, HIV-negative adults with no recently reported acute infections or vaccinations. Only Caucasian adults living in Nashville, Tennessee, USA were represented among the donors. CD4+ T cells were enriched by magnetic negative selection; naive cells were then positively selected on CD45RA, and the negative fraction formed the memory subset. After blood collection by leukapheresis, PBMCs were isolated using Ficoll-Histopaque density gradient centrifugation and then cryopreserved in the vapor phase of liquid nitrogen. Analytical flow cytometry was used to check the purity and quantity of every magnetically sorted T cell population. Genomic DNA was isolated from every sorted fraction and measured by UV absorbance on a Nanodrop 2000c.

The data are from a study of shared clonotypes between healthy human individuals (dated by TCRdb to 2018 to 2020). Context from the whole study: Three men and a couple of women, aged 18 to 49 years, made up the cohort. Per donor, three plates each were used for CD4 naive and CD4 memory, two for CD8 naive, and one for CD8 memory. To estimate repertoire size and how much clonotypes are shared between individuals, the study performed deep sequencing of blood TCR repertoires from roughly five healthy adults. Different laboratories and diverse techniques were used to prepare libraries and sequence TCR repertoires, to increase sequencing depth and limit assay-specific biases. Per donor, leukapheresis produced somewhere between about 0.94 and 9 billion PBMCs.

Beyond this particular receptor, the publication reports: Even with the large sequencing depth, rarefaction of the sorted-subset datasets indicated that sequencing was incomplete. Larger estimated clonotype richness was generally found for naive subsets than for memory subsets. The genetic and exposure-history diversity represented was limited by the small number of donors. Clonotypes shared by all four sorted-subset donors showed higher generation probabilities than non-shared clonotypes. Pairwise subsampling indicated that sequencing depth was expected to affect the degree of clonotype sharing among donors. Sampling was restricted to blood, and TCR repertoires in tissue are likely to differ from TCR repertoires in blood. When a few donors were compared, the shared fraction of clonotypes was around 5.1% for naive CD4, 3.5% to 4% for naive CD8, roughly 2.5% for memory CD4, and less than 0.5% for memory CD8.

Per the germline V gene (reference sequence), LNHNV is the CDR1 and YYDKDF is the CDR2. Including the terminal cysteine and phenylalanine, the CDR3 comprises 15 residues. Solely the CDR3 DNA is kept, with 45 bases framed from the first base. V has 0 bases trimmed and J has 1 base trimmed; junction bases matching no gene number 1. Using the deep immunoSEQ assay, multiplex PCR amplified TCR CDR3 regions from genomic DNA. For each cell subset, the extracted genomic DNA was distributed evenly across all wells of several immunoSEQ 96-well plates, and each plate served as one replicate. Each replicate PCR for sorted subsets received about 220 ng genomic DNA, equal to 30,000 or so T cell genomes. Purified libraries were measured with a Qubit 3.0 fluorometer, size-checked on a Bioanalyzer 2100, and measured again with the KAPA Library Quantification kit. A separate single-read 150-cycle Illumina NextSeq 550 flow cell was used to sequence each immunoSEQ 96-well plate. As for the authors' bioinformatics: Because only junctional sequences without quality scores were contained in the immunoSEQ output, filtering matching that applied to full-length reads could not be performed. To assign V/J genes and CDR3, sequences were annotated using PyIR, a Python wrapper for IgBLAST v1.9, with IMGT germline references. Reads with weak V/J assignments (E-value above 1e-6), missing CDR3, stop codons, out-of-frame junctions, or ambiguous translated residues were removed. V3J clonotypes were defined as sequences sharing an identical inferred V gene, J gene, and CDR3 amino acid sequence. The percentage overlap between two repertoires was calculated by dividing the number of shared unique clonotypes by the size of the smaller repertoire. Three approaches were used to assess repertoire richness: RTK rarefaction, the Chao1 estimator, and Recon v2.1 estimates of unobserved clonotypes. For all TCRbeta clonotypes obtained by the gDNA method from a handful of donors, generation probabilities were computed with OLGA. What TCRdb holds here is the immuneACCESS table cut down to in-frame rearrangements. Part of the clones is not present; checked against another copy, under half of the missing clones reflect an unresolved V gene, and the others are unexplained. That table gives V, J and clone size, and the DNA gave D and trimming. The sample has about 2.4 million clones on record, approximately 93% of them singletons. The leading ten clones occupy 0.36% of the sample.

The sequence was obtained from a man between 18 and 35 years old in good health. Some clones in this sample may be carry-over from other donors' samples. The chain is assembled from TRBV15 and TRBJ2-7, with 9 central nucleotides matching TRBD2. Sequencing used naive CD4+ T cells from PBMCs. The sample's cell subset or site label is to be understood as: CD45RA+ positively selected. The DNA reads TGTGCCACCAGCAGAGAGGCGGGAGGGTCCTACGAGCAGTACTTC. Translated, this is CATSREAGGSYEQYF.